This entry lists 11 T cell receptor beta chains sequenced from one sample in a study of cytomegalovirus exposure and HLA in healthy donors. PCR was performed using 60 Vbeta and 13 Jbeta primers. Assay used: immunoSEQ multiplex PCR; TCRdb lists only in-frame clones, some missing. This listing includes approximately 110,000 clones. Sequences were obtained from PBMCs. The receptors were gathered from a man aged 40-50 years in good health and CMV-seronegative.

The CDR3 spells CASSLERLQGRHGYTF. Here the CDR3 DNA reads TGTGCCAGCAGCTTAGAGCGACTACAGGGTAGGCATGGCTACACCTTC. The chain employs TRBV7-8 and TRBJ1-2; the D gene is possibly TRBD1 (6 bases). Deletions cut 1 base from V and 6 bases from J, with 18 bases between. The V gene's germline CDR1 is SGHVS and CDR2 FQNEAQ. The CDR3 spans 16 residues.

The chain's CDR3 is CAISESSPGLNYGYTF. CDR3 bases: TGTGCCATCAGTGAGTCGAGCCCAGGGCTCAACTATGGCTACACCTTC. The chain couples TRBV10-3 to TRBJ1-2, with D tentatively TRBD1 (5 bases). Between the trimmed V and J ends, which lost 0 bases and 2 bases, there was a span of 13 bases. Germline CDR1 and CDR2: ENHRY and SYGVKD. This CDR3 contains 16 residues.

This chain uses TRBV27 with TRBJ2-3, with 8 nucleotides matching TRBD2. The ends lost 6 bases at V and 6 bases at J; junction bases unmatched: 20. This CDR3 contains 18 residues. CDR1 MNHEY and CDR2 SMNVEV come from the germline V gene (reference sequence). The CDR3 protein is CASSTWGGPSGRGDTQYF. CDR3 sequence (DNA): TGTGCCAGCAGCACTTGGGGTGGCCCGAGCGGGAGAGGGGATACGCAGTATTTT.

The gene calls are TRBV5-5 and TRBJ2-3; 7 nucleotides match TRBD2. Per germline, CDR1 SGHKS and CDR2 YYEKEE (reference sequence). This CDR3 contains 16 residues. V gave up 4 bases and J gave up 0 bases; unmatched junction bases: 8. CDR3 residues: CASSTGTIGSTDTQYF. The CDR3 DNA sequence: TGTGCCAGCAGCACCGGGACTATCGGAAGCACAGATACGCAGTATTTT.

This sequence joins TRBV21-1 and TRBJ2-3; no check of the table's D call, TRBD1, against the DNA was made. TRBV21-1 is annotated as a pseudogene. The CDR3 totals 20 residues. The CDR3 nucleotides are TGTGCCAGCAGCAAGGTGAGGGAAGGGGGCGGGACCTTTCTCGAGAATACGCAGTATTTT. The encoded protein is CASSKVREGGGTFLENTQYF.

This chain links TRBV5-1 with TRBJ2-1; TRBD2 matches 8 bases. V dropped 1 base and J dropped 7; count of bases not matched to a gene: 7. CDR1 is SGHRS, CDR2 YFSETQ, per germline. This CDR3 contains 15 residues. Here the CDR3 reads CASSLLSGGNNEQFF. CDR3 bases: TGCGCCAGCAGCTTGCTCTCGGGAGGGAATAATGAGCAGTTCTTC.

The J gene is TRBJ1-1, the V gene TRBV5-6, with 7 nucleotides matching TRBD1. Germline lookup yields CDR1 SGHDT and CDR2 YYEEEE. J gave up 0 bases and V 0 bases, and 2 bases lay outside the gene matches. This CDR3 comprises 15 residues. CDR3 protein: CASSLGDRMNTEAFF. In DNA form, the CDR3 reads TGTGCCAGCAGCTTGGGGGACAGAATGAACACTGAAGCTTTCTTT.

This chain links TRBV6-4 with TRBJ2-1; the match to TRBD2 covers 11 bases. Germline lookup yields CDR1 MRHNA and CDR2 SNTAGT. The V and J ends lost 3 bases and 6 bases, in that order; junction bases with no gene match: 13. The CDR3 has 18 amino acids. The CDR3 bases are TGTGCCAGCAGTGAACAACTAGCGGGAGTAACGCGGCGCAATGAGCAGTTCTTC. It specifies CASSEQLAGVTRRNEQFF.

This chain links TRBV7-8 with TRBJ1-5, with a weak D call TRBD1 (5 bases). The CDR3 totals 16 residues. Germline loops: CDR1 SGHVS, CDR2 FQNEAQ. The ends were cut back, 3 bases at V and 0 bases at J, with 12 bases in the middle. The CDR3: CASSFLGLLSNQPQHF. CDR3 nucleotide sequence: TGTGCCAGCAGCTTCTTGGGGCTACTTAGCAATCAGCCCCAGCATTTT.

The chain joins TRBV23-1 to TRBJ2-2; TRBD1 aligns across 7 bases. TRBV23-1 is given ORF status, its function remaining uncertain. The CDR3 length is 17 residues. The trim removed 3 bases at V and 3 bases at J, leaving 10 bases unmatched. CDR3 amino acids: CASSHLLGQRDTGELFF. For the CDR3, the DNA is TGCGCCAGCAGTCACCTACTGGGACAGCGAGACACCGGGGAGCTGTTTTTT.

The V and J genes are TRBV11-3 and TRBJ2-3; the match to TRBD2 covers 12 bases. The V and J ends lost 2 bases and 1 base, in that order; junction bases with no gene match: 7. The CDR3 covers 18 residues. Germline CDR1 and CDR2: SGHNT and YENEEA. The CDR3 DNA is TGTGCCAGCAGCTTACGGCTAGCGGGAGGGCTGGGCACAGATACGCAGTATTTT. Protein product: CASSLRLAGGLGTDTQYF.